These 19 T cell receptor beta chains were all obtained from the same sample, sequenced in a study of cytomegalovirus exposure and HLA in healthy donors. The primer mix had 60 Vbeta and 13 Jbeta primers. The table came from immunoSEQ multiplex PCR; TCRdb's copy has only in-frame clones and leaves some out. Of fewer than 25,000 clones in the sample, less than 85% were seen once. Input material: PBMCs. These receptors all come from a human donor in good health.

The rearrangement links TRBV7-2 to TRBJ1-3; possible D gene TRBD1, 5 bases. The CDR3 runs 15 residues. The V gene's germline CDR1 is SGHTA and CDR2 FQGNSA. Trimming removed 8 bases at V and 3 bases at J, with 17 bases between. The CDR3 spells CASVPRGGGGNTIYF. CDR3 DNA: TGTGCCAGCGTGCCCCGGGGGGGAGGTGGAAACACCATATATTTT.

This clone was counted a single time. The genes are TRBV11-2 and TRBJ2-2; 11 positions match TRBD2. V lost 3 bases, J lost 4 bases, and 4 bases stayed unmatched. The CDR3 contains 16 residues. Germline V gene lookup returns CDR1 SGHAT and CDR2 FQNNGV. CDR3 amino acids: CASSFRLAGSTGELFF. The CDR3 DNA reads TGTGCCAGCAGCTTCAGACTAGCGGGATCCACCGGGGAGCTGTTTTTT.

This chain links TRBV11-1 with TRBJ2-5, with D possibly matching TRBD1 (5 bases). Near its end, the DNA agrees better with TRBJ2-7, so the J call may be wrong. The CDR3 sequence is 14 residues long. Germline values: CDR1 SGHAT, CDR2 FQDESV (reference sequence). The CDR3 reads CASSLRQFANEQYF. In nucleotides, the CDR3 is TGTGCCAGCAGCTTACGACAGTTTGCAAACGAGCAGTACTTC.

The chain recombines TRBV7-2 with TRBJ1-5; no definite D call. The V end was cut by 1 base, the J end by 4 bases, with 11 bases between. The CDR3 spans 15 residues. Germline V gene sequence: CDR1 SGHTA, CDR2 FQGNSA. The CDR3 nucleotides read TGTGCCAGCAGCTTAGGAGGGTCAACGAATCAGCCCCAGCATTTT. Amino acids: CASSLGGSTNQPQHF.

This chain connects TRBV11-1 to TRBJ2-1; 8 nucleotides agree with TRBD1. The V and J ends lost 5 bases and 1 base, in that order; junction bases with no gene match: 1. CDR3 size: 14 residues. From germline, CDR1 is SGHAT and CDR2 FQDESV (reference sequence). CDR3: CASSRDRSYNEQFF. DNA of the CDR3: TGTGCCAGCAGCCGGGACAGGTCCTACAATGAGCAGTTCTTC.

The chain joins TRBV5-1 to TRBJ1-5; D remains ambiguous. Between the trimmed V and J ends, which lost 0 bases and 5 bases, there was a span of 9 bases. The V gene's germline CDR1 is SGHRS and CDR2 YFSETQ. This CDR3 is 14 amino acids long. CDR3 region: CASSLGPGDQPQHF. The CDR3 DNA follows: TGCGCCAGCAGCTTGGGCCCCGGGGATCAGCCCCAGCATTTT.

CDR3 residues: CASNNRLSRGEQYF. CDR3 bases: TGTGCCAGCAATAACAGGCTAAGCAGGGGCGAGCAGTACTTC. The V call is TRBV6-1, the J call TRBJ2-7; D is possibly TRBD1 (6 bases). The CDR3 length is 14 residues. The ends were cut back, 7 bases at V and 6 bases at J, with 19 bases in the middle. Germline CDR1 is MNHNS and CDR2 is SASEGT.

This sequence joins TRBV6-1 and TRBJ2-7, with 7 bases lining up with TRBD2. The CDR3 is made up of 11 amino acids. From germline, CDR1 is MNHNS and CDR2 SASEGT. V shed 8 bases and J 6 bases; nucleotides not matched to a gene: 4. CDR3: CASVTGGEQYF. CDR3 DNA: TGTGCCAGCGTCACGGGAGGCGAGCAGTACTTC.

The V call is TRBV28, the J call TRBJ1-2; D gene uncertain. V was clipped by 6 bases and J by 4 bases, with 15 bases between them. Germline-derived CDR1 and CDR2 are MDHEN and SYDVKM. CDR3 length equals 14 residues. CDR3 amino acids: CASRYTGGLYGYTF. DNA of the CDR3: TGTGCCAGCAGGTACACCGGCGGGCTCTATGGCTACACCTTC.

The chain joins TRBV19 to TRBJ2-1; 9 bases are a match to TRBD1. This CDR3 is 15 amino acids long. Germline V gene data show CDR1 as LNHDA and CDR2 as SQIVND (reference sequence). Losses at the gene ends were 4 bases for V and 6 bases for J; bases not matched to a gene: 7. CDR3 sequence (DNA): TGTGCCAGTAGTAACGTTATGACAGGGGGCAATGAGCAGTTCTTC. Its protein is CASSNVMTGGNEQFF.

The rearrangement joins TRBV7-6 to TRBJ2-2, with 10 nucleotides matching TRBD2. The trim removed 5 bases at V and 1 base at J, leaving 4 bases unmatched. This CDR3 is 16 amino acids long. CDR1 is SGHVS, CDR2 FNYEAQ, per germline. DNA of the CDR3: TGTGCCAGCAGCCCGGGGACTAGCGAGAACACCGGGGAGCTGTTTTTT. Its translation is CASSPGTSENTGELFF.

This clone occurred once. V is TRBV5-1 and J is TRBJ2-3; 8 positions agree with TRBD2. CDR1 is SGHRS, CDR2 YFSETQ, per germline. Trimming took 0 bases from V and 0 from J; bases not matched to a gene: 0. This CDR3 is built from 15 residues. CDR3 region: CASSLGGRSTDTQYF. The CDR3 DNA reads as TGCGCCAGCAGCTTGGGCGGGAGGAGCACAGATACGCAGTATTTT.

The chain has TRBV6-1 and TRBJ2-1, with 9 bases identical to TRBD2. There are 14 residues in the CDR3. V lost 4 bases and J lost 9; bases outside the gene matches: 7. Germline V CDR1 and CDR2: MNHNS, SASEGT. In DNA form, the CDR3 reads TGTGCCAGCAGTGGCGGGAGGGCCCGGGGTGAGCAGTTCTTC. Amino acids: CASSGGRARGEQFF.

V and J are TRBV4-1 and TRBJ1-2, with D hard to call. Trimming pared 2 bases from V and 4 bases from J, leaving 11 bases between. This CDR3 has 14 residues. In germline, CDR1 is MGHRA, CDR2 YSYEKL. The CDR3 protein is CASSQLGRLYGYTF. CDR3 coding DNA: TGCGCCAGCAGCCAACTCGGGAGGCTCTATGGCTACACCTTC.

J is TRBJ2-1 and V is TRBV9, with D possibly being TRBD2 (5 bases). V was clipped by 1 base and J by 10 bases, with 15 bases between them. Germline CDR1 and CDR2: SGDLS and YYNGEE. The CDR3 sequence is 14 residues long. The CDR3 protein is CASSVKDYKREQFF. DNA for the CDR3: TGTGCCAGCAGCGTAAAAGACTATAAACGAGAGCAGTTCTTC.

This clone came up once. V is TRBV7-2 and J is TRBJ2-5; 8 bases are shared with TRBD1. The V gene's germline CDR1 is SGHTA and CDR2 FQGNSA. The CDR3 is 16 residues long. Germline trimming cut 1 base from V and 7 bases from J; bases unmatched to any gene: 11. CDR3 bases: TGTGCCAGCAGCTTAGAGTGGACAGGGAGTCGAGGGACCCAGTACTTC. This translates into CASSLEWTGSRGTQYF.

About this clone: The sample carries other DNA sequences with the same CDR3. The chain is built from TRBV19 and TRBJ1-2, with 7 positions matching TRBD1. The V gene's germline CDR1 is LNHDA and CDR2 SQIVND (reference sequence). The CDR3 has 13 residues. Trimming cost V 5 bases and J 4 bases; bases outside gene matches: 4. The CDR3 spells CASSPRQGYGYTF. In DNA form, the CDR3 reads TGTGCCAGTAGTCCCCGACAGGGCTATGGCTACACCTTC.

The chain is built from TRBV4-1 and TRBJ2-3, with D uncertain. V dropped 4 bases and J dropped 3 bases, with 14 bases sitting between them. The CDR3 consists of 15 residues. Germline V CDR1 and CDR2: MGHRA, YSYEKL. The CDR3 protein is CASSRLVLLTDTQYF. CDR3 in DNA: TGCGCCAGCAGCCGCCTAGTTCTTTTGACAGATACGCAGTATTTT.

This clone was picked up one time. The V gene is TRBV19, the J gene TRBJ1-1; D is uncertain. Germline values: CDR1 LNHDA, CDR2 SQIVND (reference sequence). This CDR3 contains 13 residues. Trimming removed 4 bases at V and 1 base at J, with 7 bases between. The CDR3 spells CASSTSPNTEAFF. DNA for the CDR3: TGTGCCAGTAGTACGTCCCCGAACACTGAAGCTTTCTTT.